The 6 T cell receptor beta chains in this list originate from one sample, sequenced in a study of blood T cell repertoires in COVID-19. Method: immunoSEQ multiplex PCR; TCRdb's copy keeps in-frame clones and lacks some. The sample consists of about 380,000 clones, 88% of them appearing once. Sample: PBMCs or T cells enriched from blood (not recorded which). The receptor set was obtained from a woman under 30 who had recovered from COVID-19.

The gene calls are TRBV12-2 and TRBJ2-3; the table's D call, TRBD2, has no DNA check behind it. TRBV12-2 is termed a pseudogene. This CDR3 has 15 residues. Written as DNA, the CDR3 is TGTGCAAGTCGCTTAGCGTTTGAGCCCACAGATACGCAGTATTTT. Translated: CASRLAFEPTDTQYF.

The chain has TRBV6-5 and TRBJ1-1; TRBD1 might be the D (6 bases). Germline lookup yields CDR1 MNHEY and CDR2 SVGAGI. Trimming took 5 bases from V and 5 from J, leaving 18 bases between them. The CDR3 spans 15 residues. CDR3 nucleotides: TGTGCCAGCAGTATTGCTACAGGGTTAGGGACTGAAGCTTTCTTT. Translated, it gives CASSIATGLGTEAFF.

The chain has TRBV29-1 and TRBJ2-1, with 15 positions matching TRBD2. V lost 4 bases, J lost 0 bases, and 7 bases stayed unmatched. Germline CDR1 SQVTM, CDR2 ANQGSEA. The CDR3 runs 18 residues. The CDR3 DNA sequence: TGCAGCGTTGTTCAGGGACTAGCGGGGGGTAGCTCCTACAATGAGCAGTTCTTC. Translating it yields CSVVQGLAGGSSYNEQFF.

This clone turned up a few times. The DNA for the CDR3 is TGTGCCAGCAGCTTCGAGGCTAGCAATCAGCCCCAGCATTTT. This encodes CASSFEASNQPQHF. The chain recombines TRBV7-2 with TRBJ1-5, with D unclear. This CDR3 has 14 residues. CDR1 and CDR2 (germline): SGHTA, FQGNSA. The V end lost 3 bases, the J end lost 0 bases, and 6 bases lay between the germline ends. Combining the CDR3 with reference TRBV7-2 and TRBJ1-5 gives the whole variable domain GAGVSQSPSNKVTEKGKDVELRCDPISGHTALYWYRQSLGQGLEFLIYFQGNSAPDKSGLPSDRFSAERTGGSVSTLTIQRTQQEDSAVYLCASSFEASNQPQHFGDGTRLSIL.

The genes are TRBV9 and TRBJ2-3; no reliable D call. Trimming took off 2 bases at V and 4 bases at J, with 8 bases between the two ends. CDR3 size: 13 residues. Germline V gives CDR1 SGDLS, CDR2 YYNGEE. The chain's CDR3 is CASSVQVSDTQYF. The DNA of the CDR3 is TGTGCCAGCAGCGTCCAGGTCTCAGATACGCAGTATTTT.

This chain joins TRBV30 and TRBJ2-5, with a weak D call TRBD1 (6 bases). With 5 bases removed from V and 0 bases from J, the gap between germline ends came to 10 bases. Germline CDR1 reads GTSNPN; CDR2 reads SVGIG (reference sequence). The CDR3 has 13 amino acids. CDR3 DNA sequence: TGTGCCTGGGCTACAGGGTACCAAGAGACCCAGTACTTC. It is translated as CAWATGYQETQYF.